Below are 7 T cell receptor beta chains sequenced from a single sample in a study of T-cell reconstitution after alpha-beta-depleted transplantation in children. Unique molecular identifiers tagged the TCRbeta library. TCRdb redid the calling of the PCR reads with MiXCR, one entry per CDR3 protein. The sample lists about 97,000 distinct CDR3 sequences; about 5.6% were seen once. The sample consisted of PBMCs, mostly from graft donor cells, taken 60 days after TCRalphabeta/CD19-depleted stem cell transplant. Receptors were obtained from a female patient aged 2-15 years who had a stem cell transplant for Fanconi anemia, so the T cells may come from the graft donor.

Ten or more counts support this clonotype. The chain joins TRBV3-1 to TRBJ2-1; D is possibly TRBD1 (6 bases). V lost 1 base and J lost 8, with 9 bases in between. This CDR3 comprises 13 residues. CDR1 and CDR2 from the germline V gene are LGHDT and YNNKEL (reference sequence). The CDR3 here is CASSQARGHEQFF. In nucleotides, the CDR3 is TGTGCCAGCAGCCAAGCCAGGGGCCATGAGCAGTTCTTC.

This clonotype was observed a handful of times. The chain links TRBV27 to TRBJ2-7, with D possibly being TRBD1 or TRBD2 (5 bases each). This CDR3 spans 15 amino acids. Germline assignment: CDR1 MNHEY and CDR2 SMNVEV (reference sequence). Between the trimmed V and J ends, which lost 5 bases and 3 bases, there was a span of 17 bases. CDR3 loop: CASSRTPGPRYEQYF. The DNA of the CDR3 is TGTGCCAGCAGTAGAACTCCGGGACCGCGCTACGAGCAGTACTTC.

This clonotype was counted many times. The J gene is TRBJ1-1, the V gene TRBV3-1, with D perhaps TRBD1 (5 bases). Deletions cut 1 base from V and 10 bases from J, with 13 bases between. The length of the CDR3 is 13 residues. The germline V gene has CDR1 LGHDT and CDR2 YNNKEL (reference sequence). The CDR3 nucleotides read TGTGCCAGCAGCCAAGTGACGGGGGTTGGAGCTTTCTTT. Residues: CASSQVTGVGAFF.

The table lists this clonotype with a few counts. The rearrangement uses TRBV28 and TRBJ2-5; D call uncertain. The germline V gene has CDR1 MDHEN and CDR2 SYDVKM. V lost 3 bases, J lost 1 base, and 9 bases lay in between. The CDR3 has 14 residues. The CDR3, as DNA: TGTGCCAGCAGTTTCGGACGGACCCAAGAGACCCAGTACTTC. This codes for CASSFGRTQETQYF.

The gene calls are TRBV20-1 and TRBJ2-7; D not certain. The length of the CDR3 is 14 residues. The germline CDR1 and CDR2 sequences are DFQATT and SNEGSKA (reference sequence). V lost 0 bases to trimming and J lost 2 bases, with 11 bases between them. CDR3 nucleotides: TGCAGTGCTAGAGATCGGGCAGTAGCCTACGAGCAGTACTTC. Its protein product is CSARDRAVAYEQYF.

In its sample, this clonotype was seen many times. V usage is TRBV5-1 and J usage is TRBJ2-3; TRBD1 agrees at 7 bases. Germline V gene data show CDR1 as SGHRS and CDR2 as YFSETQ. V dropped 7 bases and J dropped 6; count of bases not matched to a gene: 5. The length of the CDR3 is 12 residues. The CDR3 DNA follows: TGCGCCAGCCGACAGGGAACGGATACGCAGTATTTT. Its translation is CASRQGTDTQYF.

This clonotype was observed at least ten times. This chain uses TRBV9 with TRBJ1-3; D unclear. This CDR3 is built from 14 residues. The germline V gene encodes CDR1 SGDLS and CDR2 YYNGEE. The germline V and J ends were trimmed by 7 bases and 0 bases, with 11 bases remaining between them. The CDR3 bases are TGTGCCAGCTCCGCGGGATTCTCTGGAAACACCATATATTTT. This gives the protein CASSAGFSGNTIYF.